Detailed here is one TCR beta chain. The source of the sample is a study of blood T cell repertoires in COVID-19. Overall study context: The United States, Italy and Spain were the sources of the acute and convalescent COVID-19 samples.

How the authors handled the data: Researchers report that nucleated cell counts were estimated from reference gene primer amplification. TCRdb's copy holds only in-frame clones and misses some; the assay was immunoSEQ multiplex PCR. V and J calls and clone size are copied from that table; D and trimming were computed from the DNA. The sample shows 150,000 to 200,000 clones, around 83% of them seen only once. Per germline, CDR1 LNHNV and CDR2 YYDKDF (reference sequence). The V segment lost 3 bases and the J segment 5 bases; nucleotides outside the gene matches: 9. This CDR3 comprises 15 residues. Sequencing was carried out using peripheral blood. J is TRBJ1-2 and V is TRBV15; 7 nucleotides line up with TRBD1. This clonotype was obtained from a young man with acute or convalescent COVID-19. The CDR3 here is CATSRGEGGAYGYTF. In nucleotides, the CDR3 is TGTGCCACCAGCAGGGGGGAAGGGGGCGCTTATGGCTACACCTTC. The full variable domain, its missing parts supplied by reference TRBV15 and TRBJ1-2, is DAMVIQNPRYQVTQFGKPVTLSCSQTLNHNVMYWYQQKSSQAPKLLFHYYDKDFNNEADTPDNFQSRRPNTSFCFLDIRSPGLGDTAMYLCATSRGEGGAYGYTFGSGTRLTVV.